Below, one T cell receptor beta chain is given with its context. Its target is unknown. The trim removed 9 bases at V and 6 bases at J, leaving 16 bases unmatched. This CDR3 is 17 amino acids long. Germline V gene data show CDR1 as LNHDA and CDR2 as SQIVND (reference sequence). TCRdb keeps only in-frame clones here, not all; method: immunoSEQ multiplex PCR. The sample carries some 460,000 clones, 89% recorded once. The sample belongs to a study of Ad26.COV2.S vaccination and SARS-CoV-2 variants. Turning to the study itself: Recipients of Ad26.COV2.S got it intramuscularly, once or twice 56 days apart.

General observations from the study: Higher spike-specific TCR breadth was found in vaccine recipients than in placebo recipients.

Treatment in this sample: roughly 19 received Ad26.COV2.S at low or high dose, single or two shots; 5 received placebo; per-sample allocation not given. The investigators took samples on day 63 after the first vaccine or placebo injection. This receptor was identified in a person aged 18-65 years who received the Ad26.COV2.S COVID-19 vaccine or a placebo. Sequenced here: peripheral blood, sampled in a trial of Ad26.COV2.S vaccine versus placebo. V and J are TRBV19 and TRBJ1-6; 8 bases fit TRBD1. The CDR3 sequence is CASRGTGKIEFNSPLHF. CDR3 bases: TGTGCCAGCCGCGGGACAGGAAAAATCGAGTTTAATTCACCCCTCCACTTT.